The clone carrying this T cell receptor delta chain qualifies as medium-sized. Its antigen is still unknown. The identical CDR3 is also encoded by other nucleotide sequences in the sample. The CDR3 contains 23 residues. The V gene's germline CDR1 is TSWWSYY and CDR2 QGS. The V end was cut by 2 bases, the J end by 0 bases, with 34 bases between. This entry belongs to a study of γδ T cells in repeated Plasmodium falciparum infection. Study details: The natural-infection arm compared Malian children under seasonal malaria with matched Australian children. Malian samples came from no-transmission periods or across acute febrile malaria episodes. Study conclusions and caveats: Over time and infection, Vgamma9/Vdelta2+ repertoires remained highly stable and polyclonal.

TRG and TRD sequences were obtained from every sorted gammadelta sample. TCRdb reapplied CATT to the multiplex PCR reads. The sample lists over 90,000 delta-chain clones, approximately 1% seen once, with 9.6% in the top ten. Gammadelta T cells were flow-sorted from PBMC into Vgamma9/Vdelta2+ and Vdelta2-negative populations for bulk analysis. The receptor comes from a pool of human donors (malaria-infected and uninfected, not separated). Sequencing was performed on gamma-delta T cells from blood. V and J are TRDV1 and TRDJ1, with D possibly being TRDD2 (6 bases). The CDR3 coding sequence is TGTGCTCTTGGGGAAAGGAGGATCCTACGTTTACGGGAGTACGACGGGTACACCGATAAACTCATCTTT. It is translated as CALGERRILRLREYDGYTDKLIF.